This T cell receptor (beta chain) comes out of a study of identifying expanded T cells in peripheral blood. Profiling relied on immunoSEQ multiplex PCR, and the TCRdb table lists in-frame clones only, not all of them. This table holds 70,000 or so clones, about nine tenths found once. General observations from the study: Across healthy donors, higher total template counts meant significantly greater approximately 2-week count variance. Technical replicates showed around 1.3 changed clones; roughly two weeks about 16.4; four weeks 19.

Per the germline V gene, CDR1 is SGHNT and CDR2 is YYREEE (reference sequence). CDR3 size: 15 residues. Trimming left V 0 bases short and J 0 bases short, with 8 bases between. No infections or other immune events were documented during collection. Of note for this clone: Its antigen is not known.

The sequenced material came from blood. This TCR came from a person aged 18-70 years in good health. The chain is built from TRBV5-4 and TRBJ2-3, with D hard to call. The CDR3 DNA reads as TGTGCCAGCAGCTTGGAGTTGATTAGCACAGATACGCAGTATTTT. Protein product: CASSLELISTDTQYF. Complete variable domain (other parts from reference TRBV5-4 and TRBJ2-3): ETGVTQSPTHLIKTRGQQVTLRCSSQSGHNTVSWYQQALGQGPQFIFQYYREEENGRGNFPPRFSGLQFPNYSSELNVNALELDDSALYLCASSLELISTDTQYFGPGTRLTVL.